This TCR beta chain is from a study of human T cells and chemical hapten exposure. The CDR3 consists of 14 residues. Trimming at V came to 2 bases and at J to 3 bases, leaving 4 bases not matched to a gene. The V gene's germline CDR1 is SQVTM and CDR2 ANQGSEA. The table lists this clonotype with a count of one. The time point denotes: pre-sensitization, week 0. Described treatment: therapeutic diphenylcyclopropenone sensitization with weekly scalp DPC. TCRdb redid the calling of the RACE reads with MiXCR, one entry per CDR3 protein. The profile shows tens of thousands of distinct CDR3 sequences, approximately 9.9% of them singletons.

The sample in question was whole blood, obtained in connection with sensitization to the hapten diphenylcyclopropenone (DPC). V gene TRBV29-1 combines with J gene TRBJ2-1; 7 nucleotides line up with TRBD2. The origin of this receptor is a woman aged 50 to 65 with alopecia areata. Some clones in this sample may be carry-over from other donors' samples. The CDR3 DNA sequence: TGCAGCGTTGAATTCCTAGCGGTCTACAATGAGCAGTTCTTC. It is translated as CSVEFLAVYNEQFF.